The count of the clone carrying this T cell receptor (beta chain) is one. The protocol was immunoSEQ multiplex PCR, while the TCRdb copy is restricted to in-frame clones and leaves out a portion. The table lists approximately 70,000 clones, approximately 90% of them singletons. These data come from a study of T cell changes during pregnancy in multiple sclerosis. Germline V CDR1 and CDR2: SNHLY, FYNNEI. With 4 bases clipped from V and 0 bases from J, the junction kept 4 bases outside the gene matches. The CDR3 totals 15 residues. The V call is TRBV2, the J call TRBJ1-1; 8 bases match TRBD1. Source: peripheral blood, taken after pregnancy. The TCR was taken from a female donor with multiple sclerosis, enrolled in a pregnancy study. Here the CDR3 DNA reads TGTGCCAGCAGTGCCCGGACAGGGTTGAACACTGAAGCTTTCTTT. This sequence encodes CASSARTGLNTEAFF. Together with reference TRBV2 and TRBJ1-1, the CDR3 gives the full variable domain: EPEVTQTPSHQVTQMGQEVILRCVPISNHLYFYWYRQILGQKVEFLVSFYNNEISEKSEIFDDQFSVERPDGSNFTLKIRSTKLEDSAMYFCASSARTGLNTEAFFGQGTRLTVV.